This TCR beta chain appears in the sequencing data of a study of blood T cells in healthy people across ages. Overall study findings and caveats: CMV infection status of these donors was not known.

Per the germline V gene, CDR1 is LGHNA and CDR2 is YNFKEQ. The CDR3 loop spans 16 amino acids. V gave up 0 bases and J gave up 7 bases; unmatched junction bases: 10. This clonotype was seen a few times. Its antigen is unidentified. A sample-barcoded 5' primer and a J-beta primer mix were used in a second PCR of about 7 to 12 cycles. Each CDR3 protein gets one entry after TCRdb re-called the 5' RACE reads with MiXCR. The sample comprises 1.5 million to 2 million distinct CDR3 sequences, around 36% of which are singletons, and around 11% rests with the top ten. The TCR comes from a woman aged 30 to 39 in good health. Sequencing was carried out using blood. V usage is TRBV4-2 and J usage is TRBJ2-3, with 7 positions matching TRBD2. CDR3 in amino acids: CASSQEAGPSPNTQYF. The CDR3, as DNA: TGTGCCAGCAGCCAAGAAGCGGGACCTTCGCCAAATACGCAGTATTTT.